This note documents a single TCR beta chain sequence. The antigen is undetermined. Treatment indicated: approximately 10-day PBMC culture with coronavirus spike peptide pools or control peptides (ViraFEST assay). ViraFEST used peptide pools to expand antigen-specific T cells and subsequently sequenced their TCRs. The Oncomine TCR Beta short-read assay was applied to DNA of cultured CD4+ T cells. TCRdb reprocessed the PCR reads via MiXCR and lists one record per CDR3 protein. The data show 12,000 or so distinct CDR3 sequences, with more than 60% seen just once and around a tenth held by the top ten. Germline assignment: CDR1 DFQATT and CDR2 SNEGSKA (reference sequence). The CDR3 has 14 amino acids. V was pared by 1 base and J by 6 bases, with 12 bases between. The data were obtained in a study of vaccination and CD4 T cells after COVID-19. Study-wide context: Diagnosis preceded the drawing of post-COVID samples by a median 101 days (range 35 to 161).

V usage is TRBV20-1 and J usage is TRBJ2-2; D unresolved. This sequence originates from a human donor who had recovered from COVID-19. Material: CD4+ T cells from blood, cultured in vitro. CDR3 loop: CSARAGLPPGELFF. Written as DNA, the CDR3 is TGCAGTGCTAGAGCGGGTCTCCCCCCCGGGGAGCTGTTTTTT.